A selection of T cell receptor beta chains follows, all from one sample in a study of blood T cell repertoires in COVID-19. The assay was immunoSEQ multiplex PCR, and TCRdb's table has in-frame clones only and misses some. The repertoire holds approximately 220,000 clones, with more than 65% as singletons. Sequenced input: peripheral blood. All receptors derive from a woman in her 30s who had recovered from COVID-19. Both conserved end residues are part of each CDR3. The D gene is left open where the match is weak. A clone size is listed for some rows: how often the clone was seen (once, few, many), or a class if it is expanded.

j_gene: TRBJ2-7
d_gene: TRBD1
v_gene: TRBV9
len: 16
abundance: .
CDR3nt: TGTGCCAGCAGCGCTGGGGGACAGGGGTTCCCCTACGAGCAGTACTTC
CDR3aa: CASSAGGQGFPYEQYF

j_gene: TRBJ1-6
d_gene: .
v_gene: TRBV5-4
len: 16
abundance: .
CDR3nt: TGTGCCAGCAGCTCCGGGGGGAGGGGGGATAATTCACCCCTCCACTTT
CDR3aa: CASSSGGRGDNSPLHF

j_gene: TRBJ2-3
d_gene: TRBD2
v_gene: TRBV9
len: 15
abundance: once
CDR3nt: TGTGCCAGCAGCTTCGAGCTAGCGGGAGTCGGTACGCAGTATTTT
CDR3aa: CASSFELAGVGTQYF

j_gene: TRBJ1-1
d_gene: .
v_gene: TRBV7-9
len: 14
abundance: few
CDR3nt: TGTGCCAGCAGCTTAGACGCACACCCCACTGAAGCTTTCTTT
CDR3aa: CASSLDAHPTEAFF

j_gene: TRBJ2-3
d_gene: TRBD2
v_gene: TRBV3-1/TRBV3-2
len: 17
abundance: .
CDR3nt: TGTGCCAGCAGCCAAGATTTTGGGACTAGCGGGAGTGGTACGCAGTATTTT
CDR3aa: CASSQDFGTSGSGTQYF

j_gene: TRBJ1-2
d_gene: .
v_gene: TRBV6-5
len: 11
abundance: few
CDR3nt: TGTGCCAGCAGGGGGCGGAGCGGCTACACCTTC
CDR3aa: CASRGRSGYTF

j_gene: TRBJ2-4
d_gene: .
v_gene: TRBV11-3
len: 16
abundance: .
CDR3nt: TGTGCCAGCAGCCCACGGTGGGGAGAGGGGGAAAACATTCAGTACTTC
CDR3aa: CASSPRWGEGENIQYF

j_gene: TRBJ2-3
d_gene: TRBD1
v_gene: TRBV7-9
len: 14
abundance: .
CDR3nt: TGTGCCAGCAGCCACGGACAGGGGACGGATACGCAGTATTTT
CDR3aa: CASSHGQGTDTQYF

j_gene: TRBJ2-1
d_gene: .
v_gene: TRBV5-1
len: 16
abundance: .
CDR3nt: TGCGCCAGCAGCCAGAGTCCTAACGGGGGATACAATGAGCAGTTCTTC
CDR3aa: CASSQSPNGGYNEQFF

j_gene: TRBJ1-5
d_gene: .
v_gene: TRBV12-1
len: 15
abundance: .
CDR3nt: TGTGCCAGCAGCTTTGACCTCTATAGCAATCAGCCCCAGCATTTT
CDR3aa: CASSFDLYSNQPQHF